The entry that follows covers one TCR beta chain sequence. This receptor's antigen is unknown. Base qualities are missing; no much larger clone stands one base away. This sample was included in a study of blood T cells in healthy people across ages (dated by TCRdb to between 2015 and 2017). Looking at the study overall: Template switching captured roughly one uniquely barcoded TCR beta cDNA molecule per two T cells in model experiments. Two additional independent replicas of 1 million unique cDNA reads from the same blood draw were analyzed for two donors (one aged 18 to 29 and one aged 80 or older). To track age-related changes in TCR beta repertoire diversity, the study relied on deep sequencing normalized with unique cDNA molecular identifiers. Four age groups were formed from the donors: young (average 16 years), middle-aged (less than 40), aged (about 62) and long-lived (less than 85). To avoid experimental bias, donors of different ages were spread randomly across the sequencing lanes.

The library was made by 5' RACE. Sequencing instrument: Illumina HiSeq 2500. A second roughly 7 to 11 cycle PCR used a sample-barcoded 5' primer and a J-beta primer mix. A template-switch 5' adaptor carrying 12 random nucleotides introduced a unique molecular identifier onto each TCR beta cDNA molecule. Each sample yielded at least 3 million CDR3-containing paired-end reads. The Mint cDNA synthesis kit, primed by a TRBC-specific oligonucleotide, was used to synthesize first-strand cDNA from all RNA. Following uracil-DNA glycosylase treatment, all cDNA underwent a first 18-cycle PCR with the universal primers M1SS and BC2_uni_R. Regarding the original processing steps: Each sample was normalized by randomly selecting 1 million high-quality reads, each carrying a distinct molecular identifier. Reads sharing molecular identifiers were discarded rather than binned into consensus sequences. CDR3 identification, clonotype clustering and error correction used MiTCR with a Q25 quality threshold and the strictest error-elimination algorithm. A nonparametric unseen species model using Euler transformation provided a lower-bound estimate of total TCR beta diversity. Using fastp trimming at Q25 and MiXCR clonotype assembly, TCRdb reanalyzed the public sequencing data and kept in-frame beta chains. Each entry is one CDR3 protein sequence, shown with its most common DNA and genes. TCRdb's processing, not the study's, gives the V and J calls here. In this sample the table shows hundreds of thousands of distinct CDR3 sequences, around half of which occur a single time. Around 32% of the sample is taken by the ten largest.

The donors were some 39 Caucasian individuals from Russia, aged roughly 6 to 90 years, who were systemically healthy. Approximately 9 milliliters of peripheral blood were collected from each donor into EDTA-treated Vacutainer tubes. PBMCs were isolated by Ficoll-Paque density-gradient centrifugation, with at least 6.5 million obtained per sample. Total RNA, at least 5.5 micrograms per sample, was extracted from PBMCs with Trizol reagent. Naive CD45RAhigh/CD27high T cell percentages were measured by flow cytometry on a PBMC aliquot from every donor. General findings and caveats noted by the study authors: Total diversity estimates from one million sequenced T cells were considered lower bounds and underestimates. Observed TCR beta diversity correlated strongly with the percentage of naive T cells measured by flow cytometry. Compared with the aged group, the long-lived group had more naive CD4+ T cells, fewer expanded clones and increased TCR diversity, a pattern suggesting age selection. As age increased, observed TCR beta diversity per million T cells dropped in a roughly linear way, and a significant reduction was already evident by age around 41. Because the CMV infection status of the donors was unknown, age-related changes in expanded clonotypes may potentially have been confounded. Bulk unsorted PBMC profiling prevented conclusive comparison of naive and antigen-experienced compartments.

The CDR3 covers 13 residues, taking in both the cysteine and the phenylalanine. Kept here is only the CDR3 DNA, which spans 39 bases and is read in frame from base 1. For CDR1 and CDR2, the germline V gene (reference sequence) lists SEHNR and FQNEAQ. The V end gives up 5 bases and the J end 7 bases, leaving 6 bases in the junction not matched to a gene. This TCR was sampled from a woman aged 60 to 75 in good health. This receptor chain uses TRBV7-9 and TRBJ1-2, with 8 central nucleotides matching TRBD1. Sequenced: blood. The CDR3 region: CASSQDRAPGYTF. The sequence in DNA is TGTGCCAGCAGCCAGGACAGGGCTCCTGGCTACACCTTC.